These 8 T cell receptor beta chains came from one sample sequenced in a study of OX40 agonist ivuxolimab in advanced cancers. Here immunoSEQ multiplex PCR was the method, and the copy in TCRdb shows in-frame clones only, minus some. The sample lists 65,000 to 95,000 clones, about 92% occurring once. The input for sequencing was CD4+ or CD8+ T cells sorted from blood, taken in a trial of the OX40 agonist ivuxolimab. The receptors here all came from an adult with an advanced solid tumor such as melanoma, head and neck, liver or kidney cancer.

This chain links TRBV7-3 with TRBJ1-1; D might be TRBD1 (5 bases). The V gene lost 5 bases and the J gene lost 1 base, with 8 bases spanning the gap. Germline lookup yields CDR1 SGHTA and CDR2 FQGTGA. The CDR3 totals 13 residues. The CDR3 sequence is CASSIQENTEAFF. The CDR3 region has the DNA TGTGCCAGCAGCATACAGGAGAACACTGAAGCTTTCTTT.

This chain links TRBV6-5 with TRBJ2-3; 9 positions match TRBD2. The germline CDR1 and CDR2 sequences are MNHEY and SVGAGI. This CDR3 contains 14 residues. The J segment lost 6 bases and the V segment lost 5 bases, leaving 6 bases of the junction unmatched. CDR3 coding DNA: TGTGCCAGCAGTGCACTAGCGGGTGGGGATACGCAGTATTTT. This encodes CASSALAGGDTQYF.

The CDR3 DNA follows: TGTGCCAGCAGCCAAGCGTTTGGCGAGCAGTACTTC. It specifies CASSQAFGEQYF. The V gene is TRBV7-2, the J gene TRBJ2-7; D is ambiguous. This CDR3 has 12 amino acids. V was trimmed by 5 bases and J by 6 bases, leaving 11 bases between them. CDR1 is SGHTA, CDR2 FQGNSA, per germline.

The chain links TRBV5-6 to TRBJ2-7, with TRBD2 matching 10 bases. The CDR3 totals 15 residues. V was pared by 3 bases and J by 0 bases, with 3 bases of the junction left unmatched. Germline values: CDR1 SGHDT, CDR2 YYEEEE. CDR3 DNA sequence: TGTGCCAGCAGCTCACTAGCGGGAAACTCCTACGAGCAGTACTTC. The encoded protein is CASSSLAGNSYEQYF.

J is TRBJ1-1 and V is TRBV11-2; D perhaps matches TRBD1 (5 bases). The V end lost 5 bases, the J end lost 0 bases, and 16 bases lay between the germline ends. The CDR3 totals 16 residues. Germline V lookup: CDR1 SGHAT, CDR2 FQNNGV. The DNA for the CDR3 is TGTGCCAGCAGCGCAGGAGTTGGGGGGATGAACACTGAAGCTTTCTTT. Its protein is CASSAGVGGMNTEAFF.

The chain joins TRBV4-2 to TRBJ2-1; D unclear. V was clipped by 4 bases and J by 8 bases, with 21 bases between them. This CDR3 region has 16 residues. CDR1 and CDR2 from the germline V gene are LGHNA and YNFKEQ. The CDR3, as DNA: TGTGCCAGCAGCCGCCCGGGCTTAAACGGGCCCGATGAGCAGTTCTTC. Residues: CASSRPGLNGPDEQFF.

This chain uses TRBV5-1 with TRBJ2-7; 11 nucleotides align to TRBD2. V gave up 0 bases and J gave up 7 bases; unmatched junction bases: 3. This CDR3 region has 14 residues. Germline lookup yields CDR1 SGHRS and CDR2 YFSETQ. As DNA, the CDR3 is TGCGCCAGCAGCTTGGTACTAGCGGGAGTAGAGCAGTACTTC. Translation: CASSLVLAGVEQYF.

V is TRBV2 and J is TRBJ2-3; perhaps D is TRBD1 or TRBD2 (6 bases each). CDR3 length: 15 amino acids. Germline CDR1 and CDR2: SNHLY and FYNNEI. The V and J ends lost 8 bases and 1 base respectively, with 16 bases between them. The CDR3 loop is CASGGPGEGTDTQYF. The DNA of the CDR3 is TGTGCCAGCGGGGGGCCGGGAGAAGGCACAGATACGCAGTATTTT.